The present T cell receptor (beta chain) was sequenced within a study of T cell clonality in common variable immunodeficiency (dated by TCRdb to between 2015 and 2016). This clone was seen many times. The specificity of this receptor is unknown. The CDR3 goes on 3 residues after the read ends, and that part is filled in from the germline J gene. Predominantly Caucasian heritage was noted among both the CVID patients and the healthy controls. From each donor, roughly 4.5 to 8 ml of heparinized peripheral whole blood was collected. Genomic DNA from adults with common variable immune deficiency (CVID) and from healthy adult controls was used for sequencing of TCRbeta CDR3 repertoires. The control group was made up of roughly 22 healthy adult volunteers (approximately 10 male and around 12 female) whose ages ranged from 23 to 66 years, with a mean age of 34. Diluted blood was subjected to density centrifugation over Hypaque 1077 or Ficoll-Paque for isolation of peripheral blood mononuclear cells. Unsorted mononuclear cells served as the source of genomic DNA, which was extracted either by Qiagen column purification or by a centrifugation-based method.

For sequencing input, CVID and control samples contributed equivalent amounts of genomic DNA. For every sample, a 60 bp segment covering the rearranged TCRbeta CDR3 region was amplified and then sequenced. The immunoSEQ assay, a bias-corrected multiplex PCR with high-throughput sequencing, was employed for TCRbeta amplification. The paper's processing steps were these. Every unique nucleotide sequence counted as a clone and was annotated with V, D and J genes, copy number and frequency. Sequences were labeled productive if in frame, and non-productive if out of frame or containing stop codons. Clonality was calculated from Shannon's entropy as previously described. Mean CDR3 Kyte-Doolittle hydropathy was derived from the predicted amino acid sequences of productive clones. Using the R hclust function, scaled V gene usage was clustered hierarchically with Manhattan distance and complete linkage. Clone sharing by CDR3 amino acid sequence was assessed by resampling 12 repertoires per group over 100 rounds. The repertoires were searched for 70 published EBV-specific TCRbeta sequences and a few hundred published CMV-specific TCRbeta sequences. After a couple of CVID samples that produced fewer than 10,000 sequences were dropped from the analysis, some 41 CVID repertoires remained. TCRdb took this table from immuneACCESS and kept in-frame rearrangements with V and J called. Such tables lack part of the clones; where checked against another copy, unresolved V genes explain under half of the gap, and the rest is unexplained. That table supplies the V and J calls and clone size; D and trimming were determined from the DNA. The sample counts 45,000 to 60,000 clones, each observed more than once. Around 6.3% of the sample is in the top ten clones.

Per the germline V gene, SGHVS is the CDR1 and FNYEAQ is the CDR2. The CDR3 holds 13 amino acids from the cysteine to the phenylalanine. Only the CDR3 bases that were read are kept: 30 of them, in frame from base 1. Overall results and qualifications from the work: Although equal DNA input was used, an average of roughly 80,000 unique sequences per sample was obtained for controls, compared with roughly 33,000 for CVID samples. CVID TCRbeta sequences were reported to have fewer deletions and N-nucleotide insertions and to lack highly modified clones with 13 or more V deletions. Fewer TCRbeta clones were shared among CVID subjects than among healthy controls (p < 0.0001). According to the authors, figuring out what caused the increased clonality in CVID would require sequencing the repertoires of T cell subpopulations. TCRbeta clonality was higher in CVID subjects than in healthy controls (t-test p = 0.018), and the increase was most characteristic of about a third of subjects. Differences among patients in the CVID cohort limited the correlations between repertoire features and clinical complications.

The chain uses TRBV7-6 and TRBJ1-2; matching of 5 bases hints at TRBD1 as the D gene. This sequence was found in a person aged 18 to 75 in good health. Sequences were obtained from peripheral blood mononuclear cells. The CDR3 is CASSPDGGGRYTF. The sequenced CDR3 bases are TGTGCCAGCAGCCCCGACGGGGGAGGTCGC.